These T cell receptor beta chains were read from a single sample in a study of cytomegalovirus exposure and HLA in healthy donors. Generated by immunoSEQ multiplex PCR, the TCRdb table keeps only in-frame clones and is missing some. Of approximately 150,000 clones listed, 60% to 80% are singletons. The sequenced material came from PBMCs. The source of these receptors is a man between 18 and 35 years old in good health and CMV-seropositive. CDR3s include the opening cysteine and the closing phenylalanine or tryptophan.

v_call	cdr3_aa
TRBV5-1	CASSLVTGKSEAFF
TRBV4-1	CASSPEGGWAEQYF
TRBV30	CAWKHPPGGYTF
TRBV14	CASSLAGADTQYF
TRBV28	CASTMGGNEKLFF
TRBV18	CASSPPAGGQGDNEQFF
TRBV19	CASSPTSGRVYEQYF
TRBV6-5	CASSYYAGGRYEQYF
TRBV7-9	CASSLQGFADEQYF
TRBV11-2	CASSLLPAPLNTEAFF
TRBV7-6	CASSFLAGGMYEQYF
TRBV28	CASLPGGAKNIQYF
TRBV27	CASRETGKDGYTF
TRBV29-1	CSVEDMNTEAFF
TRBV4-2	CASSQEGAPNTQYF
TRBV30	CAWSTPGGYYGYTF
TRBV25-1	CASRTGTAEAFF
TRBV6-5	CASSYSTDLNTEAFF
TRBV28	CASGTEALVRGNTIYF
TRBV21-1	CASSKGQTNYGYTF
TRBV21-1	CASAGLSSYEQYF
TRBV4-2	CASSQDGGTYNEQFF
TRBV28	CASGTGLATNEKLFF
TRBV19	CASSDRGVYEQYF
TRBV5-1	CASSLGLVSGNTIYF
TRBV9	CASSVGGNEKLFF
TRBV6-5	CASSYSGAVDNEQFF
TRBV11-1	CASSTTDITYEQYF
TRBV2	CASSDEDSYEQYF
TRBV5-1	CASSLGDRDYYGYTF
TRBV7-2	CASSPRAGGYNEQFF
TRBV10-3	CAISDRTEAFF
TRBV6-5	CASSGTGGEQYF
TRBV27	CASSWGRGCEQYF
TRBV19	CASSESSGFSYEQYF